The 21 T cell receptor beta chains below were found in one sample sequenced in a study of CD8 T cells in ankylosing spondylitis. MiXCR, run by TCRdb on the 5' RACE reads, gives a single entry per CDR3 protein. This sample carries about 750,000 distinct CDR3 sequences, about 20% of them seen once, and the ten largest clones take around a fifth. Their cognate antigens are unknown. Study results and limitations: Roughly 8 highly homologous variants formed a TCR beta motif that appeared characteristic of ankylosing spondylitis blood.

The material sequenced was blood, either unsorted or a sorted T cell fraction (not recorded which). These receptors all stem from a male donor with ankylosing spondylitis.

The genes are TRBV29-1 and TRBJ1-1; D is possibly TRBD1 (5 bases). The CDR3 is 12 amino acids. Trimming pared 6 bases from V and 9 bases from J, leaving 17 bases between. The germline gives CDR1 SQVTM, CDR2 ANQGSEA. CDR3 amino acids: CSVRGSQGQAFF. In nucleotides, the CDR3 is TGCAGCGTCAGAGGGTCGCAGGGCCAAGCTTTCTTT.

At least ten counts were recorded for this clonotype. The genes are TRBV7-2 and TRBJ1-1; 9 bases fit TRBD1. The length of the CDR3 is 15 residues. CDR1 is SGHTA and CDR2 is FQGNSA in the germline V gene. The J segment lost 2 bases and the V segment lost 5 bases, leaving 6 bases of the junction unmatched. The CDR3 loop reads CASSKQGAINTEAFF. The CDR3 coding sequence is TGTGCCAGCAGCAAACAGGGGGCGATCAACACTGAAGCTTTCTTT. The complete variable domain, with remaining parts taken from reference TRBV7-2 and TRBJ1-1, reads GAGVSQSPSNKVTEKGKDVELRCDPISGHTALYWYRQSLGQGLEFLIYFQGNSAPDKSGLPSDRFSAERTGGSVSTLTIQRTQQEDSAVYLCASSKQGAINTEAFFGQGTRLTVV.

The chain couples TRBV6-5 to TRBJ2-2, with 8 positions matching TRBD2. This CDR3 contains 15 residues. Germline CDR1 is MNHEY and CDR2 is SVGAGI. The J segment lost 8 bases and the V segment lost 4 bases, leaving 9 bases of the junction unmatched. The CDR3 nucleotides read TGTGCCAGCAGTTCGATTCTAGCGGGTGGGGGGGAGCTGTTTTTT. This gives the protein CASSSILAGGGELFF.

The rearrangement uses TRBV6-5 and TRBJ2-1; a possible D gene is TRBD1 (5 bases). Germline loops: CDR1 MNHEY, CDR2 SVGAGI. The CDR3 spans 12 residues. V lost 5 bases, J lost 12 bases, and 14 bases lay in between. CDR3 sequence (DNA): TGTGCCAGCAGTCCCCCAGGGTGGGTGCAGTTCTTC. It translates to CASSPPGWVQFF.

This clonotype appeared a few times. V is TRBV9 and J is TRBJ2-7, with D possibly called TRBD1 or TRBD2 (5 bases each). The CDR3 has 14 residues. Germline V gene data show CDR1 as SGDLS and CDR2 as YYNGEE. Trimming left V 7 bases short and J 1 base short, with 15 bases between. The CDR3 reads CASSGPGSSYEQYF. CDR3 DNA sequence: TGTGCCAGCTCGGGGCCAGGGTCGTCCTACGAGCAGTACTTC.

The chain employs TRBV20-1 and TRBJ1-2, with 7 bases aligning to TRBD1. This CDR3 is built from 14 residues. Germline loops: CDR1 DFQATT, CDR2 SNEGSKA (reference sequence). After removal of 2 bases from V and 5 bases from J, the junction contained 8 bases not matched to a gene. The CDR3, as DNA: TGCAGTGCTAGAATCGGGACAGATTTTTATGGCTACACCTTC. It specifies CSARIGTDFYGYTF.

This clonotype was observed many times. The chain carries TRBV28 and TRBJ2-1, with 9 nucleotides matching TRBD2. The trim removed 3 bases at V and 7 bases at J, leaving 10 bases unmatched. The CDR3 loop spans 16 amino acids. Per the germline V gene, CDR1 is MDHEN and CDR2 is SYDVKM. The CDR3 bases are TGTGCCAGCAGTTTTCTAGGTAGCGGGAGCATAAATGAGCAGTTCTTC. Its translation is CASSFLGSGSINEQFF.

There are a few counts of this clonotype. This CDR3 is CASSQPGTGIHEQYF. The CDR3 DNA reads as TGTGCCAGTAGTCAACCGGGGACAGGGATCCACGAGCAGTACTTC. The V and J genes are TRBV19 and TRBJ2-7; TRBD1 agrees at 9 bases. Looked up from germline, CDR1 is LNHDA and CDR2 is SQIVND (reference sequence). Trimming took 5 bases from V and 5 from J; bases not matched to a gene: 10. This CDR3 region has 15 residues. Based on the CDR3 plus reference TRBV19 and TRBJ2-7, the full variable domain is DGGITQSPKYLFRKEGQNVTLSCEQNLNHDAMYWYRQDPGQGLRLIYYSQIVNDFQKGDIAEGYSVSREKKESFPLTVTSAQKNPTAFYLCASSQPGTGIHEQYFGPGTRLTVT.

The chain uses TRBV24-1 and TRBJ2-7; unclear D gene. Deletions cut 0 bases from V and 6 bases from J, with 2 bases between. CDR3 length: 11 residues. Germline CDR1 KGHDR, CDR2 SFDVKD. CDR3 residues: CATSDLLEQYF. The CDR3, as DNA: TGTGCCACCAGTGATTTGCTCGAGCAGTACTTC.

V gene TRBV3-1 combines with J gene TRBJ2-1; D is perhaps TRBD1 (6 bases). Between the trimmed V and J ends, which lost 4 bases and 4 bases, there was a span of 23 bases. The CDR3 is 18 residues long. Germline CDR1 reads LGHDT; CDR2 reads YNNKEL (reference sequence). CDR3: CASSLVTNREKEYNEQFF. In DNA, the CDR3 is TGTGCCAGCAGCCTCGTAACAAACAGGGAGAAAGAGTACAATGAGCAGTTCTTC.

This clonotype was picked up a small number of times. The CDR3 nucleotides are TGCGCCAGCAGCCAAGATGCCACAGCCCAGCCCCAGCATTTT. Encoded protein: CASSQDATAQPQHF. The rearrangement joins TRBV4-1 to TRBJ1-5; D uncertain. Germline V CDR1 and CDR2: MGHRA, YSYEKL. The CDR3 extends over 14 amino acids. The germline V and J ends were trimmed by 0 bases and 7 bases, with 10 bases remaining between them.

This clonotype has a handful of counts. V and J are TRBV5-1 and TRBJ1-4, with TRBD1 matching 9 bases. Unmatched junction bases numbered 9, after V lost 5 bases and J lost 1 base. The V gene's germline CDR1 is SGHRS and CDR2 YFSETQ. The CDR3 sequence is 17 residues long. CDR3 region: CASSWTGDTGTNEKLFF. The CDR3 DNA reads TGCGCCAGCAGTTGGACAGGGGACACGGGAACTAATGAAAAACTGTTTTTT. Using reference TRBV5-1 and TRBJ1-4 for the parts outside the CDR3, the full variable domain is KAGVTQTPRYLIKTRGQQVTLSCSPISGHRSVSWYQQTPGQGLQFLFEYFSETQRNKGNFPGRFSGRQFSNSRSEMNVSTLELGDSALYLCASSWTGDTGTNEKLFFGSGTQLSVL.

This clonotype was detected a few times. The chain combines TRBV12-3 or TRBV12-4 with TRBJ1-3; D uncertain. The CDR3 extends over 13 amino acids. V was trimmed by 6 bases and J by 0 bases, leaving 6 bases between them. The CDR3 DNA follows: TGTGCCAGCAGGTTCAACTCTGGAAACACCATATATTTT. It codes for CASRFNSGNTIYF.

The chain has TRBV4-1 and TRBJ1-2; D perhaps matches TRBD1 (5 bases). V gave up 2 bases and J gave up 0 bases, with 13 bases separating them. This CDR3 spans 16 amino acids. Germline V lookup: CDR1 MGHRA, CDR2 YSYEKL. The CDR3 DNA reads TGCGCCAGCAGCCAACTGGGGAGACAGCCTAACTATGGCTACACCTTC. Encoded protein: CASSQLGRQPNYGYTF.

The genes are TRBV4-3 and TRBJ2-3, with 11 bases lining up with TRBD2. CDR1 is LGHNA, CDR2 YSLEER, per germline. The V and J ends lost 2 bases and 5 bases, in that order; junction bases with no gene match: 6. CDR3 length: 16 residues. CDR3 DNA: TGCGCCAGCAGCCAACTTAGCGGGAGGGAGGGAGATACGCAGTATTTT. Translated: CASSQLSGREGDTQYF.

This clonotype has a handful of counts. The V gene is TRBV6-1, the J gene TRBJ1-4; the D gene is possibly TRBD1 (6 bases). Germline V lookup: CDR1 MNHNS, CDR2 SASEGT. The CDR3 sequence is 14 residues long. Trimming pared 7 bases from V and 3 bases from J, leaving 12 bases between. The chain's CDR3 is CASTQGLANEKLFF. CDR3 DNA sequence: TGTGCCAGCACCCAGGGGTTAGCTAATGAAAAACTGTTTTTT.

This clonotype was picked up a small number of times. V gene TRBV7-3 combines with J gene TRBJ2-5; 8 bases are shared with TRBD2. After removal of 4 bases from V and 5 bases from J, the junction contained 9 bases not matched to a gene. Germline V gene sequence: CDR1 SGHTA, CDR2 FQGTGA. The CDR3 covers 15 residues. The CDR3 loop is CASSSGLGVGETQYF. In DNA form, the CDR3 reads TGTGCCAGCAGCTCGGGACTAGGGGTCGGGGAGACCCAGTACTTC.

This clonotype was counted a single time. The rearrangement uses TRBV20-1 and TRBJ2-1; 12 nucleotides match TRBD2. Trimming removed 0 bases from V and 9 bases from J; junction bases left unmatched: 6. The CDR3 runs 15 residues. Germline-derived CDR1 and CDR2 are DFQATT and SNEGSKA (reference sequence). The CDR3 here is CSARDLAGGVGEQFF. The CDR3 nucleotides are TGCAGTGCTAGAGACCTAGCGGGAGGGGTAGGTGAGCAGTTCTTC.

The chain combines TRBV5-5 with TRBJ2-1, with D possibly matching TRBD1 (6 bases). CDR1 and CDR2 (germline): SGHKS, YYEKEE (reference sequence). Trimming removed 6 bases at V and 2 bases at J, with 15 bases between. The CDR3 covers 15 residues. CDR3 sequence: CASNPGQLAYNEQFF. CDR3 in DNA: TGTGCCAGCAACCCAGGACAGCTAGCCTACAATGAGCAGTTCTTC.

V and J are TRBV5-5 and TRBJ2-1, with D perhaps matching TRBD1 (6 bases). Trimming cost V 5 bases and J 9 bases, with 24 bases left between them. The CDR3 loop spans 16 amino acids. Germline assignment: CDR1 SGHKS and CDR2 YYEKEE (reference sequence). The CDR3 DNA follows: TGTGCCAGCAGTGGGCTGTCGACAGGAGAAACGATTGAGCAGTTCTTC. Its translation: CASSGLSTGETIEQFF.

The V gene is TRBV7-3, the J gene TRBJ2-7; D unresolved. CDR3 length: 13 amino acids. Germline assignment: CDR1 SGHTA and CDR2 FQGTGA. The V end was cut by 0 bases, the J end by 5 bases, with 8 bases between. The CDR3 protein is CASSLTVQHEQYF. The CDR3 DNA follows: TGTGCCAGCAGCTTAACCGTGCAACACGAGCAGTACTTC.